The source of this TCR beta chain is a study of cytomegalovirus exposure and HLA in healthy donors. Study-wide background: Samples from HLA-typed donors yielded some 85 million unique TCRs in an early data release. Overall study findings and caveats: In a later analysis, TCR beta V- and J-gene trimming showed a link to a missense DCLRE1C variant.

In the PCR, 60 Vbeta and 13 Jbeta primers were used. Produced via immunoSEQ multiplex PCR; TCRdb's table is partial and in-frame only. The sample has roughly 200,000 clones, around 78% seen once. The CDR3 totals 14 residues. Germline-derived CDR1 and CDR2 are SGHVS and FNYEAQ. V dropped 4 bases and J dropped 5 bases, with 14 bases sitting between them. Remarks on this clone: The antigen is undetermined.

Input material: PBMCs. This TCR derives from a young man in good health and CMV-seronegative. The gene calls are TRBV7-6 and TRBJ1-2; D is uncertain. The CDR3 reads CASSSDTSGYGYTF. The CDR3 nucleotides read TGTGCCAGCAGCTCCGACACTTCAGGTTATGGCTACACCTTC.